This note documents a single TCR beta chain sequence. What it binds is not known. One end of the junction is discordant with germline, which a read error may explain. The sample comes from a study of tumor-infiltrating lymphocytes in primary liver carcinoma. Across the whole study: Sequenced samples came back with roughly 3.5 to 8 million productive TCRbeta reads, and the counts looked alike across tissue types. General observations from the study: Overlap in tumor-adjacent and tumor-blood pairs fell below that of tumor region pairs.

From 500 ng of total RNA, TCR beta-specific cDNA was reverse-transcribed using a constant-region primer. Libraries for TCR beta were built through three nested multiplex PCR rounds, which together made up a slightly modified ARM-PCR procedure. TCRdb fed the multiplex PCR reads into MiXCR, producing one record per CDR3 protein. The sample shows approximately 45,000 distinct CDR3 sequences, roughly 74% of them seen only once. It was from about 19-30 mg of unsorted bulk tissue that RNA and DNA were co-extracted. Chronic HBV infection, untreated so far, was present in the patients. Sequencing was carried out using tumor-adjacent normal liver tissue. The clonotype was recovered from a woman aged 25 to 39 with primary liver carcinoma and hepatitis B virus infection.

The CDR3 bases are TGCACCAGCAGCCAAGATCGGCGGACAGGGCGGGAGCAGTACTTC. Translated, it gives CTSSQDRRTGREQYF. J is TRBJ2-7 and V is TRBV4-3, with 8 bases matching TRBD1. There are 15 residues in the CDR3. Germline CDR1 is LGHNA and CDR2 is YSLEER.